This T cell receptor (beta chain) stems from a study of CD8 T cells in Susac syndrome. Sequencing of TCR beta was performed on blood CD8+ T cells and on blood CD4+ T cells. TEMRA cells were FACS-enriched, unlike CD8+ and CD4+ T cells, which were negatively isolated. Trimming pared 4 bases from V and 8 bases from J, leaving 14 bases between. Germline values: CDR1 SEHNR, CDR2 FQNEAQ (reference sequence). The CDR3 runs to 13 residues. An amount of RNA that ranged from 0.5 to 1 ug was reverse transcribed with random hexamers. Across 54 Vbeta and 13 Jbeta, TCR beta CDR3 was amplified with immunoSEQ multiplex PCR. TCRdb ran MiXCR on the immunoSEQ multiplex PCR reads and lists one entry per CDR3 protein. The sample shows some 200,000 distinct CDR3 sequences, about 95% of them seen only once.

The sequence was collected from a human donor in good health. Sequenced: CD4+ T cells from PBMCs. The V and J genes are TRBV7-9 and TRBJ1-2; D might be TRBD1 (5 bases). The CDR3 bases are TGTGCCAGCAGCTGGACTCGGGGGGAAGGCTACACCTTC. Translating gives CASSWTRGEGYTF.